This TCR beta chain came from a study of T cells in Graves' hyperthyroidism and ophthalmopathy. Regarding the study as a whole: Ophthalmopathy could be told apart from stable hyperthyroidism with a 13 V-J model. Appearing also in blood were most of the thyroid clonotypes expanded above 0.001.

Exclusion of a patient resulted from uncontrolled infection, other autoimmune disease, pregnancy or lactation. A roughly 9.1 ml volume of fresh peripheral blood provided the PBMCs. It was RNA transcripts that yielded the amplified TCR beta CDR3 regions. With the HTBI primer set, the TCR CDR3 went through a first round of RT-PCR. TCRdb processed the multiplex PCR reads anew with MiXCR; each CDR3 protein has one entry. The profile covers 620,000 or so distinct CDR3 sequences, with about 14% appearing a single time and 9.5% to 15% taken by the ten largest. This clonotype has ten or more counts. The antigen remains unidentified. Germline assignment: CDR1 MNHEY and CDR2 SMNVEV (reference sequence). There are 16 residues in the CDR3. Trimming cost V 6 bases and J 2 bases, with 19 bases left between them.

The rearrangement links TRBV27 to TRBJ1-2; D is perhaps TRBD1 (5 bases). This receptor was obtained from a woman aged 50 to 65 with Graves' ophthalmopathy. Sequences were obtained from blood. The CDR3 protein is CASRGPTRSSNYGYTF. The CDR3 region has the DNA TGTGCCAGCAGGGGACCGACAAGAAGCTCGAACTATGGCTACACCTTC.